This T cell receptor (beta chain) stems from a study of cytomegalovirus exposure and HLA in healthy donors. General study results and limits: The Asian-associated ancestry cluster reportedly had fewer N-insertions than the approximately 700-donor mean in a later analysis. In vitro confirmation showed three CMV-associated chains to be CMV antigen specific.

With 60 Vbeta and 13 Jbeta primers, the PCR was carried out. The assay was immunoSEQ multiplex PCR, and TCRdb's table has in-frame clones only and misses some. The sample has around 63,000 clones; 78% are singletons. Worth noting for this clone: Antigen unknown.

V was pared by 0 bases and J by 7 bases, with 11 bases between. The CDR3 length is 14 residues. Germline V gives CDR1 KGHSH, CDR2 LQKENI. The sequenced material came from PBMCs. This clonotype originated in a man between 40 and 49 years old in good health and CMV-seronegative. The V gene is TRBV18, the J gene TRBJ2-3, with no clear D. The CDR3 region has the DNA TGTGCCAGCTCACCACCGGAAGCGCGGTATACGCAGTATTTT. This translates into CASSPPEARYTQYF.